The 25 T cell receptor beta chains in this list originate from one sample, sequenced in a study of T cell responses to AZD1222 COVID-19 vaccine (dated by TCRdb to 2020 to 2022). In the paper's terms, the time point label means: baseline before first vaccination. Library preparation employed the immunoSEQ multiplex PCR assay. This immuneACCESS table, as held by TCRdb, lists in-frame sequences with V and J called but not all clones. Of the missing ones, under half trace to an unresolved V gene in checked studies; the others have no known cause. The sample has 100,000 to 150,000 clones on record, less than 90% of them singletons. In total, the top ten clones hold 25% to 35% of the sample. This material consisted of peripheral blood, taken on day 0 of AZD1222 vaccination. The receptors here all came from an adult in good health.

The gene calls are TRBV6-5 and TRBJ2-5; D may be TRBD1 or TRBD2 (5 bases each). Germline V gives CDR1 MNHEY, CDR2 SVGAGI. Trimming stripped 0 bases from V and 4 bases from J, with 9 bases between. The CDR3 extends over 14 amino acids. Here the CDR3 reads CASSYSGVGETQYF. In DNA, the CDR3 is TGTGCCAGCAGTTACTCGGGGGTAGGAGAGACCCAGTACTTC.

This clone was picked up one time. The chain is built from TRBV7-2 and TRBJ2-7; 10 bases are shared with TRBD1. Unmatched junction bases numbered 6, after V lost 3 bases and J lost 7 bases. The germline V gene encodes CDR1 SGHTA and CDR2 FQGNSA. The CDR3 runs 14 residues. The CDR3 DNA is TGTGCCAGCAGCTTGGGACAGGGGCTGGGGGAGCAGTACTTC. Its protein product is CASSLGQGLGEQYF. Full variable domain (outside the CDR3, taken from reference TRBV7-2 and TRBJ2-7): GAGVSQSPSNKVTEKGKDVELRCDPISGHTALYWYRQSLGQGLEFLIYFQGNSAPDKSGLPSDRFSAERTGGSVSTLTIQRTQQEDSAVYLCASSLGQGLGEQYFGPGTRLTVT.

The DNA for the CDR3 is TGTGCCAGCAGTGAAACCGGATATGAAAAACTGTTTTTT. This translates into CASSETGYEKLFF. J is TRBJ1-4 and V is TRBV6-1; D gene unclear. The germline CDR1 and CDR2 sequences are MNHNS and SASEGT. Between the trimmed V and J ends, which lost 2 bases and 6 bases, there was a span of 7 bases. The CDR3 is 13 amino acids.

The chain couples TRBV7-2 to TRBJ2-3; D ambiguous. The germline V gene encodes CDR1 SGHTA and CDR2 FQGNSA. This CDR3 is 13 amino acids long. Trimming took off 1 base at V and 10 bases at J, with 12 bases between the two ends. In nucleotides, the CDR3 is TGTGCCAGCAGCTTAGGTTTGAGGCAGGCGCAGTATTTT. Its translation is CASSLGLRQAQYF.

The CDR3 here is CASSSDRGGYGYTF. In DNA form, the CDR3 reads TGTGCCAGCAGCTCGGACAGGGGAGGATATGGCTACACCTTC. The rearrangement joins TRBV5-6 to TRBJ1-2; 9 bases match TRBD1. The CDR3 runs to 14 residues. V lost 3 bases, J lost 5 bases, and 5 bases stayed unmatched. Germline V gives CDR1 SGHDT, CDR2 YYEEEE.

Of note for this clone: An end of the junction differs from the germline gene, which may be a read error. Within the sample, other DNA sequences also encode this same CDR3. This chain joins TRBV12-5 and TRBJ2-6; 9 bases are shared with TRBD2. CDR1 and CDR2 (germline): LGHNT, FRNRAP. The CDR3 covers 15 residues. As DNA, the CDR3 is TGTGCTTGTGGGGCGGGGGGGACTGGGGCCAACGTCCTGACTTTC. It yields the protein CACGAGGTGANVLTF.

This chain connects TRBV6-5 to TRBJ2-7; 7 positions match TRBD1. J gave up 0 bases and V 6 bases, and 5 bases lay outside the gene matches. Germline-derived CDR1 and CDR2 are MNHEY and SVGAGI. CDR3 size: 14 residues. The CDR3 coding sequence is TGTGCCAGCAGCCTGGGACAGCCCTCCTACGAGCAGTACTTC. Translated: CASSLGQPSYEQYF.

The J gene is TRBJ1-5, the V gene TRBV7-9; possibly TRBD1 for D (5 bases). V gave up 4 bases and J gave up 1 base, with 11 bases separating them. This CDR3 is built from 15 residues. CDR1 is SEHNR and CDR2 is FQNEAQ in the germline V gene (reference sequence). The CDR3 loop reads CASSSSGGSNQPQHF. CDR3 nucleotides: TGTGCCAGCAGCTCCTCGGGGGGAAGCAATCAGCCCCAGCATTTT.

Remarks on this clone: The sample contains more than one DNA sequence encoding this CDR3. The V and J genes are TRBV5-1 and TRBJ1-5; D uncertain. There are 13 residues in the CDR3. Trimming removed 2 bases at V and 4 bases at J, with 7 bases between. From germline, CDR1 is SGHRS and CDR2 YFSETQ. This CDR3 is CASSLSGNQPQHF. In nucleotides, the CDR3 is TGCGCCAGCAGCTTATCGGGTAATCAGCCCCAGCATTTT.

The V call is TRBV7-3, the J call TRBJ2-1, with 13 bases that match TRBD2. The CDR3 runs 15 residues. Germline lookup yields CDR1 SGHTA and CDR2 FQGTGA. V shed 2 bases and J 9 bases; nucleotides not matched to a gene: 4. The CDR3 DNA sequence: TGTGCCAGCAGCTTAGGACTAGCGGGAGCAAGTGAGCAGTTCTTC. It translates to CASSLGLAGASEQFF.

The chain is built from TRBV18 and TRBJ2-7, with 14 nucleotides matching TRBD2. CDR1 and CDR2 (germline): KGHSH, LQKENI. The CDR3 consists of 15 residues. The junction had 1 base not matched to a gene; V was cut back by 3 bases and J by 3 bases. This CDR3 reads CASSPGTSGSYEQYF. In DNA, the CDR3 is TGTGCCAGCTCACCCGGGACTAGCGGGAGCTACGAGCAGTACTTC.

A single count supports this clone. This chain connects TRBV7-2 to TRBJ1-4; D is uncertain. CDR1 is SGHTA, CDR2 FQGNSA, per germline. The ends were cut back, 0 bases at V and 0 bases at J, with 20 bases in the middle. This CDR3 is 20 amino acids long. Written as DNA, the CDR3 is TGTGCCAGCAGCTTAGCCATGAGAGGGTTCCAAAGCGCAACTAATGAAAAACTGTTTTTT. This sequence encodes CASSLAMRGFQSATNEKLFF.

The gene calls are TRBV9 and TRBJ1-2, with D unresolved. This CDR3 region has 13 residues. Germline CDR1 SGDLS, CDR2 YYNGEE. The V end was cut by 2 bases, the J end by 4 bases, with 9 bases between. The CDR3 coding sequence is TGTGCCAGCAGCGTGGGTCAGGCCTATGGCTACACCTTC. The encoded protein is CASSVGQAYGYTF. Combining the CDR3 with reference TRBV9 and TRBJ1-2 gives the whole variable domain DSGVTQTPKHLITATGQRVTLRCSPRSGDLSVYWYQQSLDQGLQFLIQYYNGEERAKGNILERFSAQQFPDLHSELNLSSLELGDSALYFCASSVGQAYGYTFGSGTRLTVV.

This rearrangement joins TRBV7-2 to TRBJ2-5; the D gene is possibly TRBD1 (6 bases). The CDR3 is made up of 15 amino acids. CDR1 is SGHTA and CDR2 is FQGNSA in the germline V gene. Trimming took 3 bases from V and 4 from J, leaving 15 bases between them. CDR3 loop: CASSFHQGLGETQYF. In DNA, the CDR3 is TGTGCCAGCAGCTTCCATCAGGGGTTGGGAGAGACCCAGTACTTC.

This clone was picked up a small number of times. The CDR3, as DNA: TGCACCAGCAGCCAAGTTCGAGCGGACTTGGATGAGCAGTTCTTC. Its translation: CTSSQVRADLDEQFF. This sequence joins TRBV1 and TRBJ2-1; the D call of TRBD2 is as the table states it, not checked on the DNA. TRBV1 is termed a pseudogene. The CDR3 runs to 15 residues.

In its sample, this clone was seen a few times. J is TRBJ1-1 and V is TRBV19; unclear D gene. Trimming took 2 bases from V and 4 from J, leaving 8 bases between them. The CDR3 is 13 amino acids. Germline V gene lookup returns CDR1 LNHDA and CDR2 SQIVND (reference sequence). Written as DNA, the CDR3 is TGTGCCAGTAGTATATCCACCCGCACTGAAGCTTTCTTT. Its protein product is CASSISTRTEAFF. The variable domain in full, with the rest retrieved from reference TRBV19 and TRBJ1-1, is DGGITQSPKYLFRKEGQNVTLSCEQNLNHDAMYWYRQDPGQGLRLIYYSQIVNDFQKGDIAEGYSVSREKKESFPLTVTSAQKNPTAFYLCASSISTRTEAFFGQGTRLTVV.

This rearrangement joins TRBV6-5 to TRBJ1-6, with D perhaps TRBD1 (5 bases). Trimming pared 11 bases from V and 2 bases from J, leaving 16 bases between. Germline values: CDR1 MNHEY, CDR2 SVGAGI. The CDR3 runs to 15 residues. CDR3 loop: CASHLTEPYNSPLHF. The CDR3 bases are TGTGCCTCACATTTGACAGAACCCTATAATTCACCCCTCCACTTT.

The chain recombines TRBV5-6 with TRBJ1-1; D is ambiguous. In germline, CDR1 is SGHDT, CDR2 YYEEEE. This CDR3 comprises 12 residues. Between the trimmed V and J ends, which lost 4 bases and 5 bases, there was a span of 9 bases. CDR3 DNA: TGTGCCAGCAGCGCCACGTATACTGAAGCTTTCTTT. Its protein product is CASSATYTEAFF.

J is TRBJ2-6 and V is TRBV5-1, with unresolved D. V shed 8 bases and J shed 0 bases, with 12 bases lying between them. Germline CDR1 and CDR2: SGHRS and YFSETQ. CDR3 length equals 15 residues. The CDR3 region is CASKQSSSGANVLTF. CDR3 DNA: TGCGCCAGTAAACAGTCTTCCTCTGGGGCCAACGTCCTGACTTTC.

Details on this clone: The junction shows a germline mismatch at one end, possibly a read error. V is TRBV14 and J is TRBJ2-7, with a possible D match to TRBD1 (5 bases). This CDR3 has 13 residues. CDR1 and CDR2 (germline): SGHDN, FVKESK. The CDR3 sequence is CASSLGLSSEQYF. Written as DNA, the CDR3 is TGTGCCAGCAGCCTGGGGCTATCCTCCGAGCAGTACTTC.

This clone was seen a single time. The gene calls are TRBV6-5 and TRBJ2-3; tentative D call: TRBD2 (6 bases). CDR1 and CDR2 (germline): MNHEY, SVGAGI. Between the trimmed V and J ends, which lost 6 bases and 1 base, there was a span of 14 bases. The CDR3 runs 15 residues. Here the CDR3 reads CASRFGGKGTDTQYF. CDR3 DNA: TGTGCCAGCAGGTTCGGGGGTAAGGGCACAGATACGCAGTATTTT.

J is TRBJ1-3 and V is TRBV9; D perhaps matches TRBD1 (5 bases). Per germline, CDR1 SGDLS and CDR2 YYNGEE. This CDR3 contains 16 residues. The V gene lost 4 bases and the J gene lost 0 bases, with 14 bases spanning the gap. DNA for the CDR3: TGTGCCAGCAGCCCCCAGGGACGGACCTCTGGAAACACCATATATTTT. Translating it yields CASSPQGRTSGNTIYF.

The rearrangement joins TRBV2 to TRBJ1-5; D remains ambiguous. The germline V gene encodes CDR1 SNHLY and CDR2 FYNNEI. V was shortened by 5 bases and J by 1 base, with 9 bases between the two germline ends. This CDR3 comprises 14 residues. CDR3 region: CASSPTWSNQPQHF. The CDR3 nucleotides are TGTGCCAGCAGTCCTACATGGAGCAATCAGCCCCAGCATTTT.

V usage is TRBV3-1 (or the pseudogene TRBV3-2) and J usage is TRBJ2-5; 10 bases fit TRBD1. Germline values: CDR1 LGHDT, CDR2 YNNKEL (reference sequence). V dropped 3 bases and J dropped 7; count of bases not matched to a gene: 14. The CDR3 has 17 amino acids. CDR3 sequence: CASSQISGQGTAGTQYF. CDR3 in DNA: TGTGCCAGCAGCCAGATTTCGGGACAGGGGACCGCGGGGACCCAGTACTTC.

The chain links TRBV7-2 to TRBJ1-5; TRBD1 agrees at 10 bases. CDR1 is SGHTA and CDR2 is FQGNSA in the germline V gene. Trimming removed 4 bases from V and 7 bases from J; junction bases left unmatched: 4. The CDR3 runs to 14 residues. This CDR3 reads CASSWDRGGQPQHF. The CDR3 DNA reads as TGTGCCAGCAGCTGGGACAGGGGTGGGCAGCCCCAGCATTTT.